This T cell receptor beta chain was sequenced for a study of T cell responses to AZD1222 COVID-19 vaccine. For the study at large: Pooled in the analysis were second doses at about 4 or about 12 weeks.

The germline gives CDR1 SGHRS, CDR2 YFSETQ. V trimming: 4 bases; J trimming: 4 bases; junction bases outside the gene matches: 10. The CDR3 has 16 residues. As regards this clone: What it recognizes is unknown.

Profiled with immunoSEQ multiplex PCR; TCRdb holds only in-frame clones, not every one. This table has 110,000 to 150,000 clones, over 90% appearing once. Study-wide points: Vaccine-related CD4 TCRs covered spike, predominating at 160-218 and 743-854. Seropositive at baseline were only a handful of AZD1222 recipients. Among the donors, most were white British and more were female, and clonal diversity was possibly underestimated.

The genes are TRBV5-1 and TRBJ1-1; 10 nucleotides agree with TRBD1. This clonotype originated in an adult in good health. This specimen consisted of peripheral blood, obtained on day 0 of AZD1222 vaccination. The CDR3 sequence is CASSVRDRGQGTEAFF. Written as DNA, the CDR3 is TGCGCCAGCAGCGTCCGGGACAGGGGACAGGGCACTGAAGCTTTCTTT.